The T cell receptor beta chain under discussion was sequenced for a study of OX40 agonist ivuxolimab in advanced cancers. For context, the study as a whole: The costimulatory receptor OX40 (CD134) was targeted by ivuxolimab, a fully human IgG2 agonistic monoclonal antibody. Peripheral TCRbeta sequencing was intended to test whether TCR sequence diversity was altered and clonal T-cell expansion was caused by ivuxolimab. In the dose-escalation cohort, 82.7% of patients were male, and the mean age was roughly 60 years, with a range of about 20 to 79. Patients were allowed to have had prior anti-PD-1, anti-PD-L1 or anti-CTLA-4 therapy, and 30% to 40% of the dose-escalation patients had been treated with checkpoint inhibitors. Three dose-escalation patients achieved partial responses, one with hepatocellular carcinoma and two with cutaneous melanoma. Of the 50 to 55 patients in dose escalation, about 20 had hepatocellular carcinoma, roughly 15 had melanoma, 9 had renal cell carcinoma and 9 had head and neck cancer. The paper covers the monotherapy dose-escalation part of the phase I ivuxolimab trial, which included N ≈ 57 patients. Intravenous ivuxolimab was administered to patients every 2 weeks at six dose levels: 0.01, 0.1, 0.3, 1.5, 3 and 10 mg/kg. What the research found in general, with its limitations: In the 0.1-3.0 mg/kg groups, partial responders had among the lowest normalized peripheral clonal expansion, particularly in CD8+ T cells. At doses from 0.1 to 3.0 mg/kg, clonal expansion was seen in both CD4+ and CD8+ blood T cells between baseline and week 6. The antigen specificity of the peripheral T cells that underwent clonal expansion was not determined. Low levels of normalized T-cell clonal expansion were also shown by some nonresponding patients. On average, CD8+ T cells showed more expanded clones than CD4+ T cells after ivuxolimab.

Notes on this clone: Its antigen has not been determined. The input lacks base qualities; no much larger clone sits a single base away.

Patients with autoimmune disease history or receiving systemic immunosuppression were excluded from the trial. Peripheral blood for TCR sequencing was collected from all dose cohorts at baseline, on cycle 4 day 1, and on cycle 7 day 1. The samples were drawn from a first-in-human, open-label, multicenter phase I dose-escalation trial of ivuxolimab. Adults with locally advanced or metastatic melanoma, renal cell, hepatocellular, or head and neck squamous cell carcinoma were enrolled in the trial. Before TCR sequencing, CD4+ and CD8+ T cells were separately sorted from peripheral blood. To sequence the TCRbeta CDR3 region, genomic DNA was isolated from the sorted cells. The immunoSEQ Assay was used to sequence the TCRbeta CDR3 regions. Sourced from immuneACCESS, this table was stored by TCRdb with only in-frame sequences that have V and J called. A share of the clones is absent; for the studies checked, an unresolved V gene accounts for under half, and the remainder has no known explanation. This sample gives roughly 18,000 clones in total; about 89% of them show up just once. Together, the top ten hold around a third of the sample.

Per the germline V gene, MGHRA is the CDR1 and YSYEKL is the CDR2. Between the V and J ends, shortened by 2 bases and 2 bases respectively, the junction contains 4 bases. Including cysteine and phenylalanine, the CDR3 has 12 amino acids. Only CDR3 DNA remains: 36 bases, in frame from the first base. Sequenced here: CD4+ or CD8+ T cells sorted from blood, sampled in a trial of the OX40 agonist ivuxolimab. The sequence was collected from an adult with an advanced solid tumor such as melanoma, head and neck, liver or kidney cancer. Recombination connected TRBV4-1 to TRBJ2-7; the D segment cannot be called with confidence. At the DNA level, the sequence is TGCGCCAGCAGCCAAACAGCCTACGAGCAGTACTTC. Its product reads: CASSQTAYEQYF.